This TCR beta chain was sequenced in a study of T cell repertoires in cytomegalovirus infection. This CDR3 is 12 amino acids long. V was cut by 0 bases and J by 5 bases, with 5 bases left in between. From germline, CDR1 is SEHNR and CDR2 FQNEAQ (reference sequence). TCRdb redid the calling of the reads with MiXCR, one entry per CDR3 protein. This table holds fewer than 700,000 distinct CDR3 sequences, roughly 26% found once. The sample consisted of CD8+ T cells from PBMCs. The receptor was isolated from a human donor in good health (CMV status not recorded). Some clones in this sample may be carry-over from other donors' samples. This sequence joins TRBV7-9 and TRBJ2-7, with no clear D. CDR3 protein: CASSLASNEQYV. Here the CDR3 DNA reads TGTGCCAGCAGCTTAGCCTCTAACGAGCAGTACGTC.